Sequencing of this T cell receptor beta chain was carried out in a study of Ad26.COV2.S vaccination and SARS-CoV-2 variants. Across the study: Doses of Ad26.COV2.S were injected into muscle once or twice, 56 days apart.

Specified treatment: 15 to 20 received Ad26.COV2.S at low or high dose, single or two shots; roughly five received placebo; per-sample allocation not given. Samples came from day 63 after the first vaccine or placebo injection. This clone has just a few counts. Here immunoSEQ multiplex PCR was the method, and the copy in TCRdb shows in-frame clones only, minus some. The repertoire holds about 430,000 clones, with 80% to 95% as singletons. CDR1 and CDR2 from the germline V gene are SGHRS and YFSETQ. This CDR3 is 16 amino acids long. Between the trimmed V and J ends, which lost 1 base and 4 bases, there was a span of 16 bases.

V and J are TRBV5-1 and TRBJ2-3; D is possibly TRBD1 or TRBD2 (6 bases each). The sample here was peripheral blood, taken in a trial of Ad26.COV2.S vaccine versus placebo. The TCR comes from a person aged 18 to 59 who received the Ad26.COV2.S COVID-19 vaccine or a placebo. CDR3 sequence: CASSLQGGRIPDTQYF. The CDR3 DNA reads TGCGCCAGCAGCTTGCAAGGGGGGCGAATCCCAGATACGCAGTATTTT.